A selection of T cell receptor beta chains follows, all from one sample in a study of post-analysis software for immune sequencing data. TCRdb re-derived calls from the PCR reads in MiXCR, one entry per CDR3 protein. The sample includes hundreds of thousands of distinct CDR3 sequences, around 64% seen only once; the top ten take about 10%. The sample taken for sequencing was blood. Every receptor here comes from a girl aged 2 to 9 with multiple sclerosis. The CDR3 runs from the conserved cysteine through the conserved F or W. A D gene is named only where the DNA matches it firmly. Clone sizes are given selectively: once, few, many, or a class where the clone is expanded.

v_call: TRBV7-2
clone_size: -
d_call: -
j_call: TRBJ1-6
cdr3_nt: TGTGCCAGCAGCTTTTGGGCCGTGGATTCACCCCTCCACTTT
cdr3_aa: CASSFWAVDSPLHF

v_call: TRBV20-1
clone_size: -
d_call: -
j_call: TRBJ2-3
cdr3_nt: TGCAGTGCTAGAGATCGGCAGCGGCGGAGTGGAGATACGCAGTATTTT
cdr3_aa: CSARDRQRRSGDTQYF

v_call: TRBV7-2
clone_size: few
d_call: TRBD2
j_call: TRBJ2-3
cdr3_nt: TGTGCCAGCAGCTTAGCAGCTAGCGGGGGGGGCACAGATACGCAGTATTTT
cdr3_aa: CASSLAASGGGTDTQYF

v_call: TRBV28
clone_size: -
d_call: -
j_call: TRBJ1-1
cdr3_nt: TGTGCCAGCAGTTTATTTGGGGGGGGCACTGAAGCTTTCTTT
cdr3_aa: CASSLFGGGTEAFF

v_call: TRBV29-1
clone_size: few
d_call: -
j_call: TRBJ2-3
cdr3_nt: TGCAGCTTTTGGCTAGCGAGCACAGATACGCAGTATTTT
cdr3_aa: CSFWLASTDTQYF

v_call: TRBV29-1
clone_size: few
d_call: -
j_call: TRBJ1-6
cdr3_nt: TGCAGCGTTGGAGGGGACGATTCACCCCTCCACTTT
cdr3_aa: CSVGGDDSPLHF

v_call: TRBV7-9
clone_size: -
d_call: TRBD1
j_call: TRBJ2-3
cdr3_nt: TGTGCCAGCAGCTTAGGGGGACAGGGCGTAACAGATACGCAGTATTTT
cdr3_aa: CASSLGGQGVTDTQYF

v_call: TRBV12-3/TRBV12-4
clone_size: few
d_call: TRBD2
j_call: TRBJ2-1
cdr3_nt: TGTGCCAGCAGCCCGACTAGCGGGGGGGTGAATGAGCAGTTCTTC
cdr3_aa: CASSPTSGGVNEQFF

v_call: TRBV12-3/TRBV12-4
clone_size: -
d_call: -
j_call: TRBJ1-5
cdr3_nt: TGTGCCAGCAGTTCCCGAGTTGGGAGCAATCAGCCCCAGCATTTT
cdr3_aa: CASSSRVGSNQPQHF

v_call: TRBV20-1
clone_size: -
d_call: -
j_call: TRBJ1-1
cdr3_nt: TGCAGTGCAAATACAGGGAGCTCTGAAGCTTTCTTT
cdr3_aa: CSANTGSSEAFF

v_call: TRBV5-1
clone_size: once
d_call: TRBD1
j_call: TRBJ2-7
cdr3_nt: TGCGCCAGCAGCTTGGAGGCCGGGACAGGGAGCTCCTACGAGCAGTACTTC
cdr3_aa: CASSLEAGTGSSYEQYF

v_call: TRBV5-1
clone_size: few
d_call: TRBD1
j_call: TRBJ2-3
cdr3_nt: TGCGCCAGCAGCTCAACCGGGACAGGGGGAGGCACAGATACGCAGTATTTT
cdr3_aa: CASSSTGTGGGTDTQYF

v_call: TRBV5-4
clone_size: -
d_call: -
j_call: TRBJ2-1
cdr3_nt: TGTGCCAGCAGCTTCGGGACATCTGAGCAGTTCTTC
cdr3_aa: CASSFGTSEQFF

v_call: TRBV7-2
clone_size: once
d_call: TRBD1
j_call: TRBJ2-3
cdr3_nt: TGTGCCAGCAGCTTCGGGACAGGGACGCAGTATTTT
cdr3_aa: CASSFGTGTQYF

v_call: TRBV5-5
clone_size: -
d_call: -
j_call: TRBJ1-2
cdr3_nt: TGTGCCAGCAGCTTGGCGGGGACCTATGGCTACACCTTC
cdr3_aa: CASSLAGTYGYTF

v_call: TRBV12-3/TRBV12-4
clone_size: -
d_call: -
j_call: TRBJ2-5
cdr3_nt: TGTGCCAGCAGTCCCGGGACCCATGAGACCCAGTACTTC
cdr3_aa: CASSPGTHETQYF

v_call: TRBV24-1
clone_size: -
d_call: -
j_call: TRBJ2-1
cdr3_nt: TGTGCCACCAGTGATCCCTCCGAGTATAGGACGGACAATGAGCAGTTCTTC
cdr3_aa: CATSDPSEYRTDNEQFF

v_call: TRBV11-2
clone_size: -
d_call: TRBD1
j_call: TRBJ1-2
cdr3_nt: TGTGCCAGCAGCTCTCAGGGGGCGCATGGCTACACCTTC
cdr3_aa: CASSSQGAHGYTF

v_call: TRBV5-1
clone_size: -
d_call: TRBD2
j_call: TRBJ2-3
cdr3_nt: TGCGCCAGCAGCGAGGGACTAGCGGGTCCTTGGCCCTCTAGCACAGATACGCAGTATTTT
cdr3_aa: CASSEGLAGPWPSSTDTQYF

v_call: TRBV27
clone_size: -
d_call: -
j_call: TRBJ1-1
cdr3_nt: TGTGCCAGCCGCCCGTTCGGCCCCCAGACCACGAACACTGAAGCTTTCTTT
cdr3_aa: CASRPFGPQTTNTEAFF

v_call: TRBV25-1
clone_size: -
d_call: -
j_call: TRBJ2-4
cdr3_nt: TGTGCCAGCACCAACCACATTCAGTACTTC
cdr3_aa: CASTNHIQYF

v_call: TRBV7-9
clone_size: -
d_call: TRBD1
j_call: TRBJ1-2
cdr3_nt: TGTGCCAGCAGGCCCACAGGGGGATCTGATGGCTACACCTTC
cdr3_aa: CASRPTGGSDGYTF

v_call: TRBV4-1
clone_size: -
d_call: -
j_call: TRBJ2-1
cdr3_nt: TGCGCCAGCAGCCAAGAGGCTACCATCTCCTACAATGAGCAGTTCTTC
cdr3_aa: CASSQEATISYNEQFF

v_call: TRBV14
clone_size: -
d_call: -
j_call: TRBJ2-7
cdr3_nt: TGTGCCGGCAGCCAAGATCGGAAGGTCCAGTACTTC
cdr3_aa: CAGSQDRKVQYF

v_call: TRBV10-2
clone_size: -
d_call: -
j_call: TRBJ2-2
cdr3_nt: TGCGCCAGCACCCAGGGCCTTCCCGGGGAGCGGTTTTTT
cdr3_aa: CASTQGLPGERFF

v_call: TRBV3-1
clone_size: -
d_call: -
j_call: TRBJ2-3
cdr3_nt: TGTGCCAGCAGCCAAGATCGACGGGAACGACATGCGCAGTATTTT
cdr3_aa: CASSQDRRERHAQYF

v_call: TRBV29-1
clone_size: -
d_call: -
j_call: TRBJ2-1
cdr3_nt: TGCAGCGCGGACAGACCTGATTACAATGGGCAGTTCTTC
cdr3_aa: CSADRPDYNGQFF

v_call: TRBV15
clone_size: -
d_call: -
j_call: TRBJ2-1
cdr3_nt: TGTGCCACCCGGGGGCTCTACAATGAGCAGTTCTTC
cdr3_aa: CATRGLYNEQFF

v_call: TRBV6-6
clone_size: -
d_call: -
j_call: TRBJ1-2
cdr3_nt: TGTGCCAGCCGAACCGCCCAGGGCTACACCTTC
cdr3_aa: CASRTAQGYTF

v_call: TRBV10-2
clone_size: -
d_call: -
j_call: TRBJ1-5
cdr3_nt: TGCGCCAGCAGCGACCCAGGGACTGTCAATCAGCCCCAGCATTTT
cdr3_aa: CASSDPGTVNQPQHF

v_call: TRBV5-5
clone_size: -
d_call: -
j_call: TRBJ1-2
cdr3_nt: TGTACCAGCAGCTCCCGCGGGAACCTTGGCGGCTACACCTTC
cdr3_aa: CTSSSRGNLGGYTF

v_call: TRBV25-1
clone_size: -
d_call: -
j_call: TRBJ2-1
cdr3_nt: TGTGCCAGCAGTGAATCAGGGCGGGATGAGCAGTTCTTC
cdr3_aa: CASSESGRDEQFF

v_call: TRBV5-1
clone_size: -
d_call: -
j_call: TRBJ2-3
cdr3_nt: TGCGCCAGCAGCTTTTTTTACAGGGATCAAAGCACAGATACGCAGTATTTT
cdr3_aa: CASSFFYRDQSTDTQYF

v_call: TRBV11-2
clone_size: -
d_call: TRBD1
j_call: TRBJ2-5
cdr3_nt: TGTGCCAGCAGCTTAGAGGACAGGGGTACGGAGACCCAGTACTTC
cdr3_aa: CASSLEDRGTETQYF

v_call: TRBV20-1
clone_size: -
d_call: -
j_call: TRBJ1-4
cdr3_nt: TGCAGTGCCGGGGGGGGGAGTGAAAAACTGTTTTTT
cdr3_aa: CSAGGGSEKLFF